A selection of T cell receptor beta chains follows, all from one sample in a study of post-analysis software for immune sequencing data. One entry per CDR3 protein, called by TCRdb with MiXCR from the PCR reads. The sample includes about 810,000 distinct CDR3 sequences, approximately 50% of them seen just once. What was sequenced was blood. These receptors came from a girl aged 10 to 17 with multiple sclerosis. Both conserved end residues are part of each CDR3. The order of the fields is V gene, D gene, J gene, clone size, CDR3 protein, CDR3 DNA. A D gene is named only where the DNA matches it firmly. The size entry is marked missing in some rows and otherwise reads once, few, many or a size class.

TRBV6-5	TRBD2	TRBJ2-7	few	CASSTTGRGEQYF	TGTGCCAGCAGCACCACGGGGAGGGGCGAGCAGTACTTC
TRBV7-2	.	TRBJ2-7	.	CASSLDAGRRYEQYF	TGTGCCAGCAGCTTAGACGCGGGACGGCGATACGAGCAGTACTTC
TRBV21-1	.	TRBJ2-3	few	CTSSKTKREGQGTDTQYF	TGTACCAGCAGCAAAACGAAGCGGGAGGGCCAGGGCACAGATACGCAGTATTTT
TRBV29-1	TRBD1	TRBJ1-5	once	CSVGHGTGDQPQHF	TGCAGCGTTGGTCACGGGACAGGGGATCAGCCCCAGCATTTT
TRBV20-1	.	TRBJ1-2	.	CSALRTAGYTF	TGCAGTGCGCTTCGGACGGCTGGCTACACCTTC
TRBV16	TRBD1	TRBJ2-7	few	CASGTRDRYYEQYF	TGTGCCAGCGGGACAAGGGACAGATACTACGAGCAGTACTTC
TRBV20-1	.	TRBJ2-7	.	CSAGLGASSYEQYF	TGCAGTGCTGGTCTTGGGGCGAGCTCCTACGAGCAGTACTTC
TRBV4-1	.	TRBJ1-2	.	CASSQVRLPEGYTF	TGCGCCAGCAGCCAAGTTCGCCTCCCTGAAGGCTACACCTTC
TRBV6-2/TRBV6-3	.	TRBJ2-7	.	CASSYVPVGPYNEQYF	TGTGCCAGCAGTTACGTGCCCGTGGGCCCCTACAATGAGCAGTACTTC
TRBV6-5	TRBD1	TRBJ1-1	.	CASSYSRDRGLLTEAFF	TGTGCCAGCAGTTACTCCCGGGACAGGGGGCTTTTAACTGAAGCTTTCTTT
TRBV20-1	.	TRBJ1-5	few	CSARGGGEVQPQHF	TGCAGTGCTAGAGGCGGGGGCGAGGTTCAGCCCCAGCATTTT
TRBV20-1	TRBD2	TRBJ2-1	.	CSASVAGGLRYNEQFF	TGCAGTGCTAGTGTCGCGGGGGGGCTACGGTACAATGAGCAGTTCTTC
TRBV5-6	.	TRBJ2-5	.	CASSGGHLQETQYF	TGTGCCAGCAGCGGGGGACACCTACAAGAGACCCAGTACTTC
TRBV12-3/TRBV12-4	.	TRBJ2-2	once	CASSPITGINTGELFF	TGTGCCAGCAGTCCAATAACAGGGATTAACACCGGGGAGCTGTTTTTT
TRBV27	.	TRBJ2-5	.	CASSKLAGEKETQYF	TGTGCCAGCAGCAAACTAGCAGGGGAAAAAGAGACCCAGTACTTC
TRBV20-1	TRBD1	TRBJ2-7	once	CSAREQGARNEQYF	TGCAGTGCTAGAGAACAGGGGGCGCGCAACGAGCAGTACTTC
TRBV12-3/TRBV12-4	.	TRBJ2-1	few	CASSLAEGTYNEQFF	TGTGCCAGCAGTTTAGCTGAAGGAACCTACAATGAGCAGTTCTTC
TRBV5-1	.	TRBJ1-4	.	CASSSQLGPTNEKLFF	TGCGCCAGCAGCTCCCAACTTGGGCCAACTAATGAAAAACTGTTTTTT
TRBV6-1	TRBD1	TRBJ2-7	few	CASTPVVTGGYYEQYF	TGTGCCAGCACCCCAGTGGTGACAGGGGGCTACTACGAGCAGTACTTC
TRBV20-1	TRBD2	TRBJ2-7	.	CSARGGESGKGFSYEQYF	TGCAGTGCTAGAGGAGGGGAAAGCGGGAAGGGTTTCTCGTACGAGCAGTACTTC
TRBV15	TRBD1	TRBJ2-7	once	CATSRDRTGGREQYF	TGTGCCACCAGCAGAGATAGGACAGGGGGTCGGGAGCAGTACTTC
TRBV27	TRBD1	TRBJ1-6	few	CASSRQGVNSPLHF	TGTGCCAGCAGTCGACAGGGTGTGAATTCACCCCTCCACTTT
TRBV11-2	.	TRBJ2-5	.	CASSFEVAVGETQYF	TGTGCCAGCAGCTTTGAGGTGGCTGTGGGGGAGACCCAGTACTTC
TRBV3-1	TRBD2	TRBJ2-4	.	CASSPTSGRSKNIQYF	TGTGCCAGCAGCCCCACTAGCGGGAGGTCCAAAAACATTCAGTACTTC
TRBV29-1	.	TRBJ1-1	few	CSVGGKMNTEAFF	TGCAGCGTTGGCGGTAAGATGAACACTGAAGCTTTCTTT
TRBV29-1	TRBD1	TRBJ1-1	few	CSGGQGTAEAFF	TGCAGCGGCGGACAGGGGACTGCTGAAGCTTTCTTT
TRBV15	.	TRBJ1-2	few	CATRRGGNYGYTF	TGTGCCACCCGCCGGGGCGGGAACTATGGCTACACCTTC
TRBV21-1	.	TRBJ2-7	.	CASSKEIRYEAPYEQYF	TGTGCCAGCAGCAAAGAAATCCGGTATGAGGCCCCCTACGAGCAGTACTTC
TRBV5-6	TRBD2	TRBJ2-5	.	CAGSLAGRGPETQYF	TGTGCCGGCAGCTTGGCCGGGAGGGGCCCCGAGACCCAGTACTTC
TRBV29-1	TRBD1	TRBJ2-7	.	CSVEGTGVHEQYF	TGCAGCGTTGAAGGGACAGGGGTCCACGAGCAGTACTTC
TRBV6-6	TRBD1	TRBJ2-5	.	CASSLTGAETQYF	TGTGCCAGCAGCCTGACAGGGGCCGAGACCCAGTACTTC
TRBV6-2/TRBV6-3	.	TRBJ2-1	.	CASSSLKSYNEQFF	TGTGCCAGCAGTTCCCTTAAATCCTACAATGAGCAGTTCTTC
TRBV12-5	.	TRBJ2-1	.	CASGLVRGGEQFF	TGTGCTAGTGGTTTGGTTAGGGGGGGTGAGCAGTTCTTC
TRBV18	.	TRBJ1-2	few	CASSSLTGLNYGYTF	TGTGCCAGCTCATCCTTGACAGGCCTCAACTATGGCTACACCTTC
TRBV28	.	TRBJ1-2	.	CASSLWSGSTYGYTF	TGTGCCAGCAGTTTATGGTCGGGTTCCACCTATGGCTACACCTTC
TRBV9	.	TRBJ2-7	.	CASSLLDTHSIEQYF	TGTGCCAGCAGCCTATTGGACACACACTCAATCGAGCAGTACTTC
TRBV10-3	.	TRBJ1-4	.	CAISEIGQGKRSNEKLFF	TGTGCCATCAGTGAGATAGGCCAGGGAAAACGCTCTAATGAAAAACTGTTTTTT
TRBV20-1	.	TRBJ2-7	few	CSASMGPYEQYF	TGCAGTGCTAGTATGGGCCCCTACGAGCAGTACTTC
TRBV6-1	.	TRBJ2-7	few	CASSEIAMDEQYF	TGTGCCAGCAGTGAGATAGCGATGGACGAGCAGTACTTC
TRBV20-1	TRBD2	TRBJ2-7	.	CSAPGTSGRYMGYEQYF	TGCAGTGCCCCCGGGACTAGCGGGAGATATATGGGCTACGAGCAGTACTTC
TRBV7-9	TRBD2	TRBJ2-1	.	CASRLHWEGRYNEQFF	TGTGCCAGCAGACTCCACTGGGAGGGGCGCTACAATGAGCAGTTCTTC